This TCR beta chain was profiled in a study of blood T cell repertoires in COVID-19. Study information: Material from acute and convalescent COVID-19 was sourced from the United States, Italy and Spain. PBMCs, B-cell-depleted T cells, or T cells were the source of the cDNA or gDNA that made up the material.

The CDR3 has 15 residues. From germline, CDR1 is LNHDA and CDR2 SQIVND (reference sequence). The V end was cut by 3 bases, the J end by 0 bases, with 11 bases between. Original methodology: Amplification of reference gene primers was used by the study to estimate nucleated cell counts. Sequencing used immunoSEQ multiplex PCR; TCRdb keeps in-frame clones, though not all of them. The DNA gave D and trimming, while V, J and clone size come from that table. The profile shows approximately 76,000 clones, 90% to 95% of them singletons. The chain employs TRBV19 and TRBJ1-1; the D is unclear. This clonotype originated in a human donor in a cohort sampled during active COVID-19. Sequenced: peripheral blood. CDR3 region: CASSMPHGVNTEAFF. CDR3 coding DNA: TGTGCCAGTAGTATGCCCCACGGGGTGAACACTGAAGCTTTCTTT.